A selection of T cell receptor beta chains follows, all from one sample in a study of T cell responses to AZD1222 COVID-19 vaccine. Generated by immunoSEQ multiplex PCR, the TCRdb table keeps only in-frame clones and is missing some. The table lists some 120,000 clones, about 89% of them singletons. The material sequenced was peripheral blood, taken on day 0 of MenACWY control vaccination. These receptors all come from an adult in good health. Each CDR3 is given with its conserved first and last residue. A D gene is named only where the DNA matches it firmly. Some rows mark clone size as missing; the rest say once, few, many or name a class of expanded clone.

>-|once|TRBV6-5|TRBJ1-2
TGTGCCAGCAGTTATTCTGGGGGCCGAGGGTATGGCTACACCTTC
CASSYSGGRGYGYTF
>TRBD1|-|TRBV12-3/TRBV12-4|TRBJ2-1
TGTGCCAGCATATATTCCGGTAGGGGGCCTTTCTTC
CASIYSGRGPFF
>-|-|TRBV5-8|TRBJ1-2
TGTGCCAGCAGCTTGGAGTATCGAGTAGGCGGCTACACCTTC
CASSLEYRVGGYTF
>TRBD1|-|TRBV4-2|TRBJ1-1
TGTGCCAGCAGCCCGTCAGGGGGTGTGAACACTGAAGCTTTCTTT
CASSPSGGVNTEAFF
>TRBD1|-|TRBV5-4|TRBJ1-1
TGTGCCAGCAGCCCCGCGGGGGTGGACAGGGGGCTGGGAGCTTTCTTT
CASSPAGVDRGLGAFF
>TRBD1|-|TRBV13|TRBJ2-7
TGTGCCAGCAGCCAAAGACAGGGGTTCTACGAGCAGTACTTC
CASSQRQGFYEQYF
>-|-|TRBV5-1|TRBJ1-2
TGCGCCAGCAGCTTGGCGCCGGGGGCGAGCTACACCTTC
CASSLAPGASYTF
>TRBD1|-|TRBV9|TRBJ1-2
TGTGCCAGCAGCGGGCCGACAGGGGACTATGGCTACACCTTC
CASSGPTGDYGYTF
>TRBD2|-|TRBV28|TRBJ2-3
TGTGCCAGCAGTTTATATATAGCGGGAGCTACAGATACGCAGTATTTT
CASSLYIAGATDTQYF
>-|-|TRBV19|TRBJ1-1
TGTGCCAGTAGTAAGGGGATCCCTGAAGCTTTCTTT
CASSKGIPEAFF
>-|-|TRBV4-1|TRBJ1-1
TGCGCCAGCAGCCTGGGGTCATTGAACACTGAAGCTTTCTTT
CASSLGSLNTEAFF
>-|-|TRBV20-1|TRBJ1-5
TGCAGTGCTAGTGCAGGTACTAATCAGCCCCAGCATTTT
CSASAGTNQPQHF
>TRBD1|once|TRBV7-3|TRBJ2-3
TGTGCCAGCAGCCTAGGACAGGCCAGCACAGATACGCAGTATTTT
CASSLGQASTDTQYF
>-|-|TRBV5-1|TRBJ2-3
TGCGCCAGCAGCTTAATGCCAGGGGCAGATACGCAGTATTTT
CASSLMPGADTQYF
>-|-|TRBV3-1/TRBV3-2|TRBJ2-1
TGTGCCAGCAGCCAAGACCTTGCCAGGGCTTACGAGCAGTTCTTC
CASSQDLARAYEQFF
>TRBD2|-|TRBV3-1/TRBV3-2|TRBJ2-7
TGTGCCAGCAGCCAAGCTGGACTAGCGGCTGAGCAGTACTTC
CASSQAGLAAEQYF
>-|-|TRBV2|TRBJ1-6
TGTGCCAGCAGATTCACAGGCCGCAATTCACCCCTCCACTTT
CASRFTGRNSPLHF
>-|-|TRBV27|TRBJ2-1
TGTGCCAGCAGTTTAACCGGCAGTTACAATGAGCAGTTCTTC
CASSLTGSYNEQFF
>TRBD2|-|TRBV11-2|TRBJ2-1
TGTGCCAGCAGCAAAGCGGGGTTCGATGAGCAGTTCTTC
CASSKAGFDEQFF
>-|-|TRBV5-6|TRBJ1-2
TGTGCCAGCAGCTTAAGAGGGGATGGCTACACCTTC
CASSLRGDGYTF
>-|-|TRBV5-1|TRBJ2-4
TGCGCCAGCAGCTTGCTAGGGACAAACATTCAGTACTTC
CASSLLGTNIQYF
>-|once|TRBV5-1|TRBJ2-1
TGCGCCAGCAGCTCCGGGACCGGCGGTGAGCAGTTCTTC
CASSSGTGGEQFF
>TRBD2|-|TRBV7-2|TRBJ2-7
TGTGCCAGCAGCTCGGCCATAGTTGGGACTAGCGGCTACGAGCAGTACTTC
CASSSAIVGTSGYEQYF
>TRBD2|-|TRBV6-2/TRBV6-3|TRBJ2-3
TGTGCCAGCAGTTACAAACCGGGACTAGCGGGAGATTTTCCAGATACGCAGTATTTT
CASSYKPGLAGDFPDTQYF
>-|-|TRBV30|TRBJ1-3
TGTGCCTGGAGCGTACCGGGGGCTGGAAACACCATATATTTT
CAWSVPGAGNTIYF
>TRBD1|-|TRBV5-6|TRBJ2-5
TGTGCCAGCAGATTGGGACAGAGGGAGACCCAGTACTTC
CASRLGQRETQYF
>-|-|TRBV3-1/TRBV3-2|TRBJ2-1
TGTGCCAGCAGCCAAGTACGTGGGGATGAGCAGTTCTTC
CASSQVRGDEQFF
>-|few|TRBV2|TRBJ2-7
TGTGCCAGCGGGGAGACAGGAGGTACCTACGAGCAGTACTTC
CASGETGGTYEQYF
>-|-|TRBV6-2/TRBV6-3|TRBJ2-7
TGTGCCAGCAGTTATGAGGGGTCTAGCTCCTACGAGCAGTACTTC
CASSYEGSSSYEQYF
>-|-|TRBV19|TRBJ1-6
TGTGCCAGTAGTATTCAGGCAGACTATAATTCACCCCTCCACTTT
CASSIQADYNSPLHF
>TRBD1|-|TRBV9|TRBJ2-2
TGTGCCAGCAGCGTTGACAGGGGGCGAGGAGCCGGGGAGCTGTTTTTT
CASSVDRGRGAGELFF
>TRBD2|-|TRBV3-1/TRBV3-2|TRBJ2-1
TGTGCCAGCAGCCAAGGCGCTAGCGGACCCTACAATGAGCAGTTCTTC
CASSQGASGPYNEQFF
>TRBD1|-|TRBV7-9|TRBJ2-2
TGTGCCAGCACCACAGGGACAGACAGCTTCGCGAACACCGGGGAGCTGTTTTTT
CASTTGTDSFANTGELFF
>-|-|TRBV7-8|TRBJ1-1
TGTGCCAGCAGCTTAAGGGCAGTGTGGAACACTGAAGCTTTCTTT
CASSLRAVWNTEAFF
>-|-|TRBV7-8|TRBJ2-3
TGTGCCAGCAGCTTAGTATCGGCGGATACGCAGTATTTT
CASSLVSADTQYF
>-|-|TRBV6-1|TRBJ1-6
TGTGCCAGCAGTGAGAGTTGGGGATCCTCACCCCTCCACTTT
CASSESWGSSPLHF
>-|few|TRBV4-2|TRBJ1-6
TGTGCCAGCAGCCAAGAGGGGTCGGCTAATTCACCCCTCCACTTT
CASSQEGSANSPLHF